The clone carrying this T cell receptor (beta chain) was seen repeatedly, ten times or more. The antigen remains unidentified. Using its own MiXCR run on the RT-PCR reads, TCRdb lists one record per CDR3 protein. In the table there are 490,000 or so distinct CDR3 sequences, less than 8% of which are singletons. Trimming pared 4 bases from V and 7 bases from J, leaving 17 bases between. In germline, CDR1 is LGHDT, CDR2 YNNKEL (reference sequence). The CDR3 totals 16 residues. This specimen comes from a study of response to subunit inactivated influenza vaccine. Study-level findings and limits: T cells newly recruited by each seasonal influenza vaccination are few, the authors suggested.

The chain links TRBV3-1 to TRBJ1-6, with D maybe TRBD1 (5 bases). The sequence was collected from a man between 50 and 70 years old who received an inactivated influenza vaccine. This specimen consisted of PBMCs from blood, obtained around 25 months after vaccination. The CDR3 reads CASSLRSAGKNSPLHF. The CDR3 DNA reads TGTGCCAGCAGCCTTAGGTCGGCAGGGAAGAATTCACCCCTCCACTTT.